Each of the 17 T cell receptor beta chains below was sequenced from the same sample in a study of T cell repertoires in cytomegalovirus infection (dated by TCRdb to about 2019). The sequencer listed for this sample is Illumina HiSeq 1500. TCRdb itself trimmed the public reads at Q25 with fastp, ran MiXCR and retained productive beta chains. Each CDR3 protein appears once, grouped with its most common genes and DNA. In all, the sample holds 150,000 to 200,000 distinct CDR3 sequences, and approximately 19% of those were seen once. The ten largest make up around 3.1% of the sample. Material for sequencing was PBMCs. These receptors originate from a human donor in good health (CMV status not recorded). Some clones in this sample may be carry-over from other donors' samples.

The CDR3 here is CASSPLTQGAKDTEAFF. Here the CDR3 DNA reads TGCGCCAGCAGCCCCCTCACACAGGGGGCTAAGGACACTGAAGCTTTCTTT. The chain carries TRBV5-1 and TRBJ1-1; 9 nucleotides align to TRBD1. The germline V gene has CDR1 SGHRS and CDR2 YFSETQ. The V segment lost 4 bases and the J segment 3 bases; nucleotides outside the gene matches: 13. The CDR3 is made up of 17 amino acids.

V and J are TRBV11-2 and TRBJ1-2; 8 nucleotides line up with TRBD1. V shed 1 base, J shed 5 bases, and the junction held 6 bases outside the gene matches. The CDR3 is made up of 15 amino acids. In germline, CDR1 is SGHAT, CDR2 FQNNGV. CDR3 amino acids: CASSLVSGGAYGYTF. CDR3 bases: TGTGCCAGCAGCTTAGTGTCAGGGGGCGCATATGGCTACACCTTC.

Only a few counts were recorded for this clonotype. The rearrangement links TRBV7-6 to TRBJ2-3, with 8 bases aligning to TRBD2. Germline CDR1 and CDR2: SGHVS and FNYEAQ. The CDR3 covers 15 residues. V shed 4 bases, J shed 7 bases, and the junction held 10 bases outside the gene matches. CDR3 in DNA: TGTGCCAGCAGCTCCCCCGGGGGGGGGGCGTATACGCAGTATTTT. Translation: CASSSPGGGAYTQYF.

This clonotype came up a few times. V and J are TRBV19 and TRBJ1-2; D may be TRBD1 (6 bases). V was cut by 4 bases and J by 5 bases, with 14 bases left in between. Germline CDR1 reads LNHDA; CDR2 reads SQIVND (reference sequence). The CDR3 is 14 residues long. CDR3 sequence: CASSKPGVKYGYTF. Here the CDR3 DNA reads TGTGCCAGTAGTAAACCAGGGGTAAAGTATGGCTACACCTTC.

This chain joins TRBV28 and TRBJ2-1; the match to TRBD2 covers 7 bases. The V and J ends lost 6 bases and 4 bases, in that order; junction bases with no gene match: 15. The CDR3 contains 17 residues. Germline CDR1 and CDR2: MDHEN and SYDVKM. The CDR3 DNA sequence: TGTGCCAGCAGCCCTCCGAGGTCAAGCGGGAAGTACAATGAGCAGTTCTTC. It specifies CASSPPRSSGKYNEQFF. The full variable domain, completed using reference TRBV28 and TRBJ2-1, is DVKVTQSSRYLVKRTGEKVFLECVQDMDHENMFWYRQDPGLGLRLIYFSYDVKMKEKGDIPEGYSVSREKKERFSLILESASTNQTSMYLCASSPPRSSGKYNEQFFGPGTRLTVL.

The chain employs TRBV2 and TRBJ1-5; 7 nucleotides agree with TRBD1. V was pared by 6 bases and J by 7 bases, with 12 bases of the junction left unmatched. Germline assignment: CDR1 SNHLY and CDR2 FYNNEI. This CDR3 has 15 amino acids. The CDR3 loop is CASRYRGGGEQPQHF. CDR3 sequence (DNA): TGTGCCAGCAGATACAGGGGAGGAGGTGAACAGCCCCAGCATTTT.

This clonotype came up a few times. The V call is TRBV6-1, the J call TRBJ1-5; 10 bases line up with TRBD1. V was clipped by 7 bases and J by 4 bases; unmatched bases: 1. CDR3 length equals 13 residues. In germline, CDR1 is MNHNS, CDR2 SASEGT. CDR3 in amino acids: CASKGQGNQPQHF. The CDR3 nucleotides are TGTGCCAGCAAGGGACAGGGGAATCAGCCCCAGCATTTT.

The rearrangement uses TRBV7-2 and TRBJ2-2; perhaps TRBD2 as D (5 bases). With 3 bases removed from V and 0 bases from J, the gap between germline ends came to 11 bases. CDR1 and CDR2 from the germline V gene are SGHTA and FQGNSA. CDR3 length equals 16 residues. CDR3 DNA: TGTGCCAGCAGCTTCCACGGCGGGTCGAACACCGGGGAGCTGTTTTTT. Residues: CASSFHGGSNTGELFF.

The table lists this clonotype with a few counts. The gene calls are TRBV28 and TRBJ1-1; 7 nucleotides agree with TRBD1. Germline CDR1 is MDHEN and CDR2 is SYDVKM. The CDR3 contains 13 residues. J gave up 4 bases and V 6 bases, and 5 bases lay outside the gene matches. In DNA, the CDR3 is TGTGCCAGCAGGGATAACAGGGGCACTGAAGCTTTCTTT. Its protein is CASRDNRGTEAFF. The complete variable domain, with remaining parts taken from reference TRBV28 and TRBJ1-1, reads DVKVTQSSRYLVKRTGEKVFLECVQDMDHENMFWYRQDPGLGLRLIYFSYDVKMKEKGDIPEGYSVSREKKERFSLILESASTNQTSMYLCASRDNRGTEAFFGQGTRLTVV.

Many counts were recorded for this clonotype. The DNA of the CDR3 is TGTGCCAGCAGCTCCCGCGGCTCGGGTCCGAAGACCCAGTACTTC. Amino acid sequence: CASSSRGSGPKTQYF. The chain links TRBV7-8 to TRBJ2-5; no definite D call. V was pared by 4 bases and J by 6 bases, with 18 bases between. The CDR3 has 15 amino acids. CDR1 and CDR2 (germline): SGHVS, FQNEAQ.

The chain joins TRBV11-2 to TRBJ2-1, with 9 bases that match TRBD2. With 9 bases clipped from V and 5 bases from J, the junction kept 8 bases outside the gene matches. This CDR3 spans 14 amino acids. Per the germline V gene, CDR1 is SGHAT and CDR2 is FQNNGV. This CDR3 is CASLSGGTNNEQFF. CDR3 sequence (DNA): TGTGCCAGTTTGAGCGGGGGGACGAACAATGAGCAGTTCTTC.

This clonotype showed up just once. CDR3 amino acids: CSASMDRLYEQYF. The DNA of the CDR3 is TGCAGTGCTAGTATGGACAGACTCTACGAGCAGTACTTC. V and J are TRBV20-1 and TRBJ2-7; D is possibly TRBD1 (6 bases). Trimming pared 3 bases from V and 3 bases from J, leaving 12 bases between. Germline V gives CDR1 DFQATT, CDR2 SNEGSKA (reference sequence). This CDR3 contains 13 residues.

The chain joins TRBV2 to TRBJ1-1; D unclear. The germline V gene encodes CDR1 SNHLY and CDR2 FYNNEI. The CDR3 is 15 residues long. Trimming removed 3 bases from V and 3 bases from J, with 14 bases in between. The CDR3 loop reads CASSDYGWRDTEAFF. CDR3 bases: TGTGCCAGCAGTGATTACGGGTGGAGGGACACTGAAGCTTTCTTT.

This clonotype was counted ten times or more. V is TRBV7-2 and J is TRBJ1-1; D remains unclear. The germline CDR1 and CDR2 sequences are SGHTA and FQGNSA. Trimming removed 1 base from V and 0 bases from J, with 6 bases in between. CDR3 length: 14 residues. CDR3 region: CASSLDGVNTEAFF. DNA for the CDR3: TGTGCCAGCAGCTTAGATGGGGTGAACACTGAAGCTTTCTTT.

This clonotype was found a few times. CDR3 DNA sequence: TGTGCCAGCAAGGCACCGGGACTATCACAAGAGACCCAGTACTTC. Protein sequence: CASKAPGLSQETQYF. V is TRBV6-2 or TRBV6-3 and J is TRBJ2-5; 7 bases agree with TRBD2. J lost 2 bases, V lost 7 bases, and 10 bases had no gene match. The CDR3 sequence is 15 residues long. Germline values: CDR1 MNHEY, CDR2 SVGEGT.

This clonotype was picked up a small number of times. The J gene is TRBJ2-6, the V gene TRBV12-3 or TRBV12-4; D gene uncertain. This CDR3 contains 15 residues. Trimming took 6 bases from V and 2 from J, leaving 11 bases between them. DNA of the CDR3: TGTGCCAGCAGCCTTTACCAAGCTGGGGCCAACGTCCTGACTTTC. It yields the protein CASSLYQAGANVLTF.

This clonotype was detected ten times or more. The rearrangement joins TRBV28 to TRBJ2-2; 9 bases are a match to TRBD2. J was trimmed by 7 bases and V by 6 bases; bases with no gene match: 9. Germline V gene data show CDR1 as MDHEN and CDR2 as SYDVKM. This CDR3 contains 15 residues. CDR3 sequence (DNA): TGTGCCAGCAGGGTTAGCGGGAGTTTGGTCGGGGAGCTGTTTTTT. Translated: CASRVSGSLVGELFF. Using reference TRBV28 and TRBJ2-2 for the parts outside the CDR3, the full variable domain is DVKVTQSSRYLVKRTGEKVFLECVQDMDHENMFWYRQDPGLGLRLIYFSYDVKMKEKGDIPEGYSVSREKKERFSLILESASTNQTSMYLCASRVSGSLVGELFFGEGSRLTVL.